One and the same sample provided the 32 T cell receptor beta chains below, sequenced in a study of blood T cells in healthy people across ages. The authors ran a second PCR of about 6 to 12 cycles using a sample-barcoded 5' primer and a J-beta primer mix. TCRdb called the 5' RACE reads again in MiXCR, with one record for every CDR3 protein. The table has about 670,000 distinct CDR3 sequences, around 43% seen once; the top ten hold around 30%. The sample taken for sequencing was blood. These receptors originate from an elderly man in good health.

This clonotype was picked up many times. J is TRBJ1-6 and V is TRBV7-2, with TRBD1 as a possible D gene (6 bases). Trimming took 3 bases from V and 6 from J, leaving 6 bases between them. The CDR3 has 13 amino acids. The germline CDR1 and CDR2 sequences are SGHTA and FQGNSA. The CDR3 loop is CASSFRGNSPLHF. The CDR3 DNA follows: TGTGCCAGCAGCTTCAGGGGTAATTCACCCCTCCACTTT.

CDR3 bases: TGTGCCAGCAGTAGTAGCGGGGGGCGCCTGGGCACAGATACGCAGTATTTT. Its protein is CASSSSGGRLGTDTQYF. The chain has TRBV12-3 or TRBV12-4 and TRBJ2-3; 10 positions match TRBD2. Trimming at V came to 5 bases and at J to 1 base, leaving 9 bases not matched to a gene. The CDR3 runs to 17 residues.

The chain recombines TRBV9 with TRBJ2-1; TRBD2 matches 11 bases. Germline CDR1 SGDLS, CDR2 YYNGEE. Germline trimming cut 4 bases from V and 4 bases from J; bases unmatched to any gene: 16. The CDR3 runs to 19 residues. The CDR3 DNA follows: TGTGCCAGCAGCTTCCCGCTAGCGGGAGGAGGTTCGGGGTACAATGAGCAGTTCTTC. Translating gives CASSFPLAGGGSGYNEQFF.

The rearrangement joins TRBV20-1 to TRBJ1-2; the match to TRBD1 covers 8 bases. The J segment lost 4 bases and the V segment lost 4 bases, leaving 5 bases of the junction unmatched. Germline CDR1 is DFQATT and CDR2 is SNEGSKA (reference sequence). This CDR3 comprises 13 residues. CDR3 bases: TGCAGTGCTACGGACAGGGCCTTCTATGGCTACACCTTC. This gives the protein CSATDRAFYGYTF.

With regard to this clonotype: The junction does not match germline at one end; this may be a read error. J is TRBJ2-7 and V is TRBV6-6; no firm D call. The DNA end favors TRBJ2-5, so the J call may be wrong. The CDR3 sequence is 13 residues long. The germline V gene has CDR1 MNHNY and CDR2 SVGAGI (reference sequence). The CDR3 bases are TGTACCAGCAGTTATGACTCCCCGGCGACCCAGTACTTC. It is translated as CTSSYDSPATQYF.

The chain uses TRBV4-1 and TRBJ2-3; 8 positions match TRBD2. J gave up 4 bases and V 1 base, and 7 bases lay outside the gene matches. The length of the CDR3 is 16 residues. The germline V gene has CDR1 MGHRA and CDR2 YSYEKL. CDR3 sequence: CASSQGRTSRPDTQYF. The CDR3 DNA sequence: TGCGCCAGCAGCCAAGGCCGGACTAGCCGCCCAGATACGCAGTATTTT.

V is TRBV27 and J is TRBJ2-4; D perhaps matches TRBD1 (5 bases). Germline V CDR1 and CDR2: MNHEY, SMNVEV (reference sequence). This CDR3 has 15 residues. The V gene lost 7 bases and the J gene lost 6 bases, with 19 bases spanning the gap. The CDR3 here is CASTFRLGPPNIQYF. The CDR3 bases are TGTGCCAGCACCTTTAGACTGGGGCCACCAAACATTCAGTACTTC.

DNA for the CDR3: TGCAGTCCAGTCTCTGGAAACACCATATATTTT. This encodes CSPVSGNTIYF. The chain is built from TRBV20-1 and TRBJ1-3; D is undetermined. This CDR3 has 11 residues. V shed 8 bases and J shed 0 bases, with 5 bases lying between them. Germline V gene sequence: CDR1 DFQATT, CDR2 SNEGSKA (reference sequence).

The chain couples TRBV6-6 to TRBJ2-5; 7 nucleotides align to TRBD2. Trimming at V came to 11 bases and at J to 4 bases, leaving 10 bases not matched to a gene. Germline assignment: CDR1 MNHNY and CDR2 SVGAGI (reference sequence). The CDR3 has 13 amino acids. CDR3 sequence: CAHERDPRETQYF. CDR3 nucleotides: TGTGCCCACGAGCGGGATCCGCGAGAGACCCAGTACTTC.

This rearrangement joins TRBV6-6 to TRBJ2-3; 11 bases are shared with TRBD1. V was pared by 6 bases and J by 6 bases, with 8 bases of the junction left unmatched. The CDR3 totals 15 residues. Germline-derived CDR1 and CDR2 are MNHNY and SVGAGI (reference sequence). DNA for the CDR3: TGTGCCAGCAGCCCCCGGGACAGGGGGGGGGATACGCAGTATTTT. Encoded protein: CASSPRDRGGDTQYF.

V usage is TRBV7-2 and J usage is TRBJ2-5; 8 nucleotides match TRBD1. This CDR3 has 15 residues. Germline CDR1 is SGHTA and CDR2 is FQGNSA. Losses at the gene ends were 6 bases for V and 2 bases for J; bases not matched to a gene: 8. CDR3 DNA: TGTGCCAGCAGGTATCCGGGACAGGTACAAGAGACCCAGTACTTC. Translated: CASRYPGQVQETQYF. Using reference TRBV7-2 and TRBJ2-5 for the parts outside the CDR3, the full variable domain is GAGVSQSPSNKVTEKGKDVELRCDPISGHTALYWYRQSLGQGLEFLIYFQGNSAPDKSGLPSDRFSAERTGGSVSTLTIQRTQQEDSAVYLCASRYPGQVQETQYFGPGTRLLVL.

This clonotype has at least ten counts. The chain carries TRBV4-1 and TRBJ2-3; TRBD2 aligns across 9 bases. The V gene's germline CDR1 is MGHRA and CDR2 YSYEKL. V was pared by 1 base and J by 6 bases, with 2 bases of the junction left unmatched. The CDR3 consists of 14 residues. CDR3 sequence reads: CASSQVAGVDTQYF. CDR3 in DNA: TGCGCCAGCAGCCAAGTAGCGGGGGTGGATACGCAGTATTTT.

As to this clonotype: Germline and junction disagree at one end, which may indicate a read error. The CDR3 loop is CVSSQDSLAGPEDTQYF. CDR3 bases: TGCGTCAGCAGCCAAGATAGTCTAGCGGGACCGGAAGATACGCAGTATTTT. The rearrangement uses TRBV4-3 and TRBJ2-3, with 9 bases that match TRBD2. CDR3 size: 17 residues. Germline-derived CDR1 and CDR2 are LGHNA and YSLEER.

The rearrangement joins TRBV11-2 to TRBJ2-5; 8 bases line up with TRBD1. Germline V gene sequence: CDR1 SGHAT, CDR2 FQNNGV. V was pared by 4 bases and J by 5 bases, with 9 bases of the junction left unmatched. This CDR3 spans 15 amino acids. DNA for the CDR3: TGTGCCAGCAGCTACCGGACAGGGTGGTTGGAGACCCAGTACTTC. Its protein is CASSYRTGWLETQYF.

J is TRBJ2-7 and V is TRBV3-1; 15 bases align to TRBD2. This CDR3 region has 18 residues. J was trimmed by 7 bases and V by 3 bases; bases with no gene match: 13. Germline CDR1 LGHDT, CDR2 YNNKEL (reference sequence). The CDR3 sequence: CASSHTGTSGRFGDEQYF. For the CDR3, the DNA is TGTGCCAGCAGCCATACCGGGACTAGCGGGAGGTTCGGGGATGAGCAGTACTTC.

The V and J genes are TRBV11-2 and TRBJ2-1, with 8 bases fitting TRBD2. Trimming removed 3 bases from V and 0 bases from J; junction bases left unmatched: 16. This CDR3 spans 20 amino acids. Germline V gives CDR1 SGHAT, CDR2 FQNNGV. The CDR3 spells CASSFHRTNSGGTSYNEQFF. CDR3 DNA: TGTGCCAGCAGCTTCCACCGGACAAATTCGGGGGGGACCTCCTACAATGAGCAGTTCTTC. The full variable domain, completed using reference TRBV11-2 and TRBJ2-1, is EAGVAQSPRYKIIEKRQSVAFWCNPISGHATLYWYQQILGQGPKLLIQFQNNGVVDDSQLPKDRFSAERLKGVDSTLKIQPAKLEDSAVYLCASSFHRTNSGGTSYNEQFFGPGTRLTVL.

The genes are TRBV12-3 or TRBV12-4 and TRBJ2-5; perhaps TRBD2 as D (5 bases). Trimming removed 6 bases from V and 11 bases from J, with 13 bases in between. This CDR3 comprises 11 residues. CDR3 DNA sequence: TGTGCCAGCAGCCGAGGACTTGTTCAGTACTTC. This encodes CASSRGLVQYF.

The rearrangement uses TRBV20-1 and TRBJ2-5; 11 nucleotides align to TRBD2. Trimming took 6 bases from V and 4 from J; bases not matched to a gene: 10. CDR1 and CDR2 from the germline V gene are DFQATT and SNEGSKA (reference sequence). The CDR3 sequence is 15 residues long. The CDR3 loop reads CSAQTSGVTPETQYF. CDR3 sequence (DNA): TGCAGTGCACAGACTAGCGGGGTGACCCCAGAGACCCAGTACTTC.

This sequence joins TRBV12-5 and TRBJ2-1, with 7 bases lining up with TRBD2. The CDR3 covers 15 residues. Germline V gene data show CDR1 as LGHNT and CDR2 as FRNRAP. Trimming cost V 7 bases and J 5 bases; bases outside gene matches: 11. The CDR3 sequence is CASVLGREEDNEQFF. The CDR3 nucleotides read TGTGCTAGTGTCCTGGGGAGGGAGGAGGACAATGAGCAGTTCTTC.

This chain joins TRBV14 and TRBJ2-1, with TRBD2 identical over 7 bases. CDR3 length equals 14 residues. The V gene's germline CDR1 is SGHDN and CDR2 FVKESK. V lost 4 bases to trimming and J lost 10 bases; unmatched junction nucleotides: 10. The CDR3, as DNA: TGTGCCAGCAGCCGGGGTTACCTCGGGGGGGAGCAGTTCTTC. Amino acids: CASSRGYLGGEQFF.

The chain links TRBV7-9 to TRBJ2-1; maybe TRBD2 (5 bases). The germline V gene encodes CDR1 SEHNR and CDR2 FQNEAQ (reference sequence). Trimming stripped 4 bases from V and 12 bases from J, with 22 bases between. This CDR3 spans 15 amino acids. The CDR3 DNA sequence: TGTGCCAGCAGCTCCCAACGAACTAGGAATCATGGGCAGTTCTTC. Its translation is CASSSQRTRNHGQFF.

The chain links TRBV5-1 to TRBJ2-4, with TRBD1 matching 9 bases. TRBJ2-7 matches the DNA end more closely, so the J call is doubtful. Germline assignment: CDR1 SGHRS and CDR2 YFSETQ. The CDR3 extends over 15 amino acids. The CDR3 loop is CASSFEGQGLYEQYF. For the CDR3, the DNA is TGCGCCAGCAGCTTCGAGGGACAGGGTTTATACGAGCAGTACTTC.

This clonotype was found a few times. The V gene is TRBV4-1, the J gene TRBJ2-5, with D perhaps matching TRBD1 (7 bases). CDR1 and CDR2 (germline): MGHRA, YSYEKL. The CDR3 extends over 15 amino acids. V shed 2 bases and J shed 7 bases, with 17 bases lying between them. CDR3 amino acids: CASSQSRQGLGTQYF. In nucleotides, the CDR3 is TGCGCCAGCAGCCAATCCAGACAGGGACTGGGGACCCAGTACTTC.

This clonotype turned up a few times. V and J are TRBV3-1 and TRBJ2-5, with 8 bases lining up with TRBD2. CDR3 length: 15 amino acids. CDR1 is LGHDT, CDR2 YNNKEL, per germline (reference sequence). V dropped 3 bases and J dropped 1; count of bases not matched to a gene: 4. CDR3 coding DNA: TGTGCCAGCAGCCAGAAGGGGACTAGCCAAGAGACCCAGTACTTC. Its translation: CASSQKGTSQETQYF.

V and J are TRBV6-6 and TRBJ2-5; 8 positions match TRBD1. Germline V gives CDR1 MNHNY, CDR2 SVGAGI (reference sequence). The CDR3 runs 15 residues. The ends lost 8 bases at V and 5 bases at J; junction bases unmatched: 13. The CDR3 DNA sequence: TGTGCCAGCCGAGCAGGGGGCCTGATCGGGGAGACCCAGTACTTC. It yields the protein CASRAGGLIGETQYF.

The rearrangement links TRBV6-1 to TRBJ1-1; D remains ambiguous. There are 13 residues in the CDR3. Germline CDR1 and CDR2: MNHNS and SASEGT. Trimming left V 7 bases short and J 5 bases short, with 14 bases between. The CDR3 region is CASTPTVGTEAFF. The CDR3 nucleotides read TGTGCCAGCACCCCAACAGTAGGTACTGAAGCTTTCTTT.

In the case of this clonotype: Relative to the germline gene, one junction end is altered; a read error may explain this. The gene calls are TRBV7-2 and TRBJ2-7; possibly TRBD2 for D (5 bases). This CDR3 region has 16 residues. The germline V gene encodes CDR1 SGHTA and CDR2 FQGNSA. The CDR3 bases are TGTGCCGGCAGCTCCGCTCGGCTTAGCGCGTTTCACGAGCAGTACTTC. Its protein is CAGSSARLSAFHEQYF.

The CDR3 DNA is TGCGCCAGCAAGCACGGGAGTTCGCAAAACATTCAGTACTTC. It translates to CASKHGSSQNIQYF. The V and J genes are TRBV5-1 and TRBJ2-5; D perhaps matches TRBD2 (6 bases). TRBJ2-4 matches the DNA end more closely, so the J call is doubtful. Germline CDR1 SGHRS, CDR2 YFSETQ. This CDR3 is 14 amino acids long.

Ten or more counts support this clonotype. The chain is built from TRBV29-1 and TRBJ1-4; D not certain. Between the trimmed V and J ends, which lost 6 bases and 7 bases, there was a span of 15 bases. Per germline, CDR1 SQVTM and CDR2 ANQGSEA. The CDR3 has 13 amino acids. The CDR3 DNA sequence: TGCAGCGTAGCGCACAGTGGCGGTGAAAAACTGTTTTTT. It codes for CSVAHSGGEKLFF.

This chain connects TRBV20-1 to TRBJ1-6; D not certain. V was shortened by 1 base and J by 7 bases, with 8 bases between the two germline ends. There are 13 residues in the CDR3. Germline V gene sequence: CDR1 DFQATT, CDR2 SNEGSKA (reference sequence). CDR3 bases: TGCAGTGCTAGAGGTAGAGACAATTCACCCCTCCACTTT. Translation gives CSARGRDNSPLHF.

This clonotype was counted a few times. The CDR3 nucleotides read TGTGCCAGCAGTTCCCCCGGACAGGGGGGGGGAGATACGCAGTATTTT. It codes for CASSSPGQGGGDTQYF. The chain combines TRBV6-6 with TRBJ2-3, with 10 bases identical to TRBD1. V was clipped by 4 bases and J by 5 bases; unmatched bases: 9. The CDR3 is 16 amino acids. Per the germline V gene, CDR1 is MNHNY and CDR2 is SVGAGI (reference sequence).

This chain uses TRBV6-2 or TRBV6-3 with TRBJ2-5, with D possibly matching TRBD2 (6 bases). This CDR3 contains 14 residues. Trimming removed 4 bases from V and 11 bases from J, with 20 bases in between. The germline V gene encodes CDR1 MNHEY and CDR2 SVGEGT. The CDR3 region has the DNA TGTGCCAGCAGTTCGCTTGGGGGGATCGATGAGCAGTACTTC. It encodes CASSSLGGIDEQYF.